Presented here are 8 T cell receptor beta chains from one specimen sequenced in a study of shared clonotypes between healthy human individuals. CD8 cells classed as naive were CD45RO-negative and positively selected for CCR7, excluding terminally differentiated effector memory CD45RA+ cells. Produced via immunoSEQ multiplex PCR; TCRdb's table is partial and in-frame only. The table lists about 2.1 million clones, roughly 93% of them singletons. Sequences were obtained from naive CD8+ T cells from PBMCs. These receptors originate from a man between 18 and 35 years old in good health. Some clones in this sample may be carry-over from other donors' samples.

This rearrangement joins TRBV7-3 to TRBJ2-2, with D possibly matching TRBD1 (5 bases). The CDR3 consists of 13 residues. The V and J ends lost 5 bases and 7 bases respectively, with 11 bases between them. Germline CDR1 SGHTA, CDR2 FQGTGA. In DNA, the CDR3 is TGTGCCAGCAGCCCAGGGCCTGGCGGGGAGCTGTTTTTT. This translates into CASSPGPGGELFF.

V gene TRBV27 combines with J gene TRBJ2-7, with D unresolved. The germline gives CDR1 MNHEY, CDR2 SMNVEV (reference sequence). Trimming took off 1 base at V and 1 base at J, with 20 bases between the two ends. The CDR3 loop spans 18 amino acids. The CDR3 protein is CASSLFAPGSSTSYEQYF. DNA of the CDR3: TGTGCCAGCAGTTTATTCGCGCCCGGGTCTTCAACTTCCTACGAGCAGTACTTC.

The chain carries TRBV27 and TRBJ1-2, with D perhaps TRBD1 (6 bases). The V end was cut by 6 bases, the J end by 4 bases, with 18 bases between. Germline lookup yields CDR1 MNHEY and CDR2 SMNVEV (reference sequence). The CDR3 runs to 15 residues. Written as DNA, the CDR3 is TGTGCCAGCAGGGCCCGGGGGGCCGACAGCTATGGCTACACCTTC. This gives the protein CASRARGADSYGYTF.

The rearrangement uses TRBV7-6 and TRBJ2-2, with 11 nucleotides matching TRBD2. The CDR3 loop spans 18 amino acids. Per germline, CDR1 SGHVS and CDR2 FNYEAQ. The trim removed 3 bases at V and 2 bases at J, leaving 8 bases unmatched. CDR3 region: CASSFNRGLADNTGELFF. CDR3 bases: TGTGCCAGCAGCTTCAACCGGGGACTAGCGGACAACACCGGGGAGCTGTTTTTT. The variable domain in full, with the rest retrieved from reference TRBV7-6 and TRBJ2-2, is GAGVSQSPRYKVTKRGQDVALRCDPISGHVSLYWYRQALGQGPEFLTYFNYEAQQDKSGLPNDRFSAERPEGSISTLTIQRTEQRDSAMYRCASSFNRGLADNTGELFFGEGSRLTVL.

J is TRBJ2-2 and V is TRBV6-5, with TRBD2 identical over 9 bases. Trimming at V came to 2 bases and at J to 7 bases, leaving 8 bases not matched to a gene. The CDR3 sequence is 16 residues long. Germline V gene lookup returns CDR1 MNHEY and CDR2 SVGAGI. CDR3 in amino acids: CASSYVPREGIGELFF. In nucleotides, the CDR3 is TGTGCCAGCAGTTACGTTCCGCGGGAGGGCATCGGGGAGCTGTTTTTT.

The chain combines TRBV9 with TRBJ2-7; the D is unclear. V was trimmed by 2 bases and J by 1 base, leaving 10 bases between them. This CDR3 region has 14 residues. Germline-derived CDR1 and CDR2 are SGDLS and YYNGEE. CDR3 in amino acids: CASSVGVRSYEQYF. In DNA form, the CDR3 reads TGTGCCAGCAGCGTTGGGGTCAGATCCTACGAGCAGTACTTC. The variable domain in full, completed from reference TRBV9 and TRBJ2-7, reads DSGVTQTPKHLITATGQRVTLRCSPRSGDLSVYWYQQSLDQGLQFLIQYYNGEERAKGNILERFSAQQFPDLHSELNLSSLELGDSALYFCASSVGVRSYEQYFGPGTRLTVT.

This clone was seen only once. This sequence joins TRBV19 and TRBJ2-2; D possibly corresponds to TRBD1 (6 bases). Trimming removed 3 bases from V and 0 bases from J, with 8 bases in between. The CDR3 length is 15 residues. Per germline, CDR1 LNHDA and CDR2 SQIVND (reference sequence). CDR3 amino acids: CASSMDRSNTGELFF. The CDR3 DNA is TGTGCCAGTAGTATGGACAGATCGAACACCGGGGAGCTGTTTTTT.

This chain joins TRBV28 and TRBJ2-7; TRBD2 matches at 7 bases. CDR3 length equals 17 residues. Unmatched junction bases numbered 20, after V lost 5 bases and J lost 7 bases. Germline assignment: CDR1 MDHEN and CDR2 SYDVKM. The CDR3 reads CASSTQPRLAEPVEQYF. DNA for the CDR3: TGTGCCAGCAGTACTCAACCCCGGCTAGCGGAACCTGTAGAGCAGTACTTC.